The 27 T cell receptor beta chains below come from one sample, sequenced in a study of T cell responses to AZD1222 COVID-19 vaccine. The repertoire was sequenced with immunoSEQ multiplex PCR; TCRdb's copy has only in-frame clones and lacks some. Altogether 110,000 to 150,000 clones are present, roughly 92% being singletons, with the ten largest covering 5.1%. The specimen was peripheral blood, collected on day 0 of AZD1222 vaccination. These receptors all come from an adult in good health.

The CDR3 is CASSDLDRGRGTGELFF. CDR3 DNA: TGTGCCAGCAGCGACCTGGACAGGGGGCGCGGAACCGGGGAGCTGTTTTTT. The chain combines TRBV7-3 with TRBJ2-2, with 11 bases aligning to TRBD1. The V and J ends lost 5 bases and 5 bases, in that order; junction bases with no gene match: 10. The CDR3 has 17 amino acids. Germline CDR1 SGHTA, CDR2 FQGTGA.

The chain is built from TRBV12-5 and TRBJ2-7; tentative D call: TRBD1 (6 bases). Per the germline V gene, CDR1 is LGHNT and CDR2 is FRNRAP. The CDR3 totals 14 residues. The V end was cut by 3 bases, the J end by 5 bases, with 14 bases between. The CDR3 is CASGLRLQGNEQYF. The CDR3 DNA sequence: TGTGCTAGTGGTTTACGCTTACAGGGTAACGAGCAGTACTTC.

J is TRBJ2-1 and V is TRBV15; D is undetermined. The CDR3 has 15 amino acids. Germline V gives CDR1 LNHNV, CDR2 YYDKDF (reference sequence). The V end was cut by 0 bases, the J end by 9 bases, with 15 bases between. CDR3 nucleotide sequence: TGTGCCACCAGCAGAGATCCTGGCCCCAACAGTGAGCAGTTCTTC. Translation: CATSRDPGPNSEQFF. The full variable domain, its missing parts supplied by reference TRBV15 and TRBJ2-1, is DAMVIQNPRYQVTQFGKPVTLSCSQTLNHNVMYWYQQKSSQAPKLLFHYYDKDFNNEADTPDNFQSRRPNTSFCFLDIRSPGLGDTAMYLCATSRDPGPNSEQFFGPGTRLTVL.

This chain connects TRBV19 to TRBJ1-2, with TRBD1 identical over 10 bases. V lost 5 bases to trimming and J lost 4 bases; unmatched junction nucleotides: 4. The CDR3 is 14 residues long. Germline loops: CDR1 LNHDA, CDR2 SQIVND (reference sequence). The DNA for the CDR3 is TGTGCCAGTAGTCGGACAGGGGGAGTCTATGGCTACACCTTC. Translation: CASSRTGGVYGYTF.

The rearrangement uses TRBV7-3 and TRBJ2-1; TRBD1 matches at 8 bases. Germline assignment: CDR1 SGHTA and CDR2 FQGTGA. The ends lost 5 bases at V and 6 bases at J; junction bases unmatched: 6. This CDR3 is built from 14 residues. Written as DNA, the CDR3 is TGTGCCAGCAGCCGTTCGGGACAGGTCAATGAGCAGTTCTTC. Residues: CASSRSGQVNEQFF. The complete variable domain, with remaining parts taken from reference TRBV7-3 and TRBJ2-1, reads GAGVSQTPSNKVTEKGKYVELRCDPISGHTALYWYRQSLGQGPEFLIYFQGTGAADDSGLPNDRFFAVRPEGSVSTLKIQRTERGDSAVYLCASSRSGQVNEQFFGPGTRLTVL.

The chain's CDR3 is CASTASNTGELFF. In DNA, the CDR3 is TGTGCCAGTACAGCTTCGAACACCGGGGAGCTGTTTTTT. This sequence joins TRBV9 and TRBJ2-2, with D unresolved. Germline lookup yields CDR1 SGDLS and CDR2 YYNGEE. V was trimmed by 8 bases and J by 0 bases, leaving 8 bases between them. The CDR3 is made up of 13 amino acids.

The chain joins TRBV19 to TRBJ1-5, with D tentatively TRBD1 (6 bases). The germline gives CDR1 LNHDA, CDR2 SQIVND (reference sequence). This CDR3 has 17 residues. The ends were cut back, 1 base at V and 0 bases at J, with 13 bases in the middle. CDR3 amino acids: CASSIASGAYSNQPQHF. The DNA for the CDR3 is TGTGCCAGTAGTATAGCCTCAGGGGCCTATAGCAATCAGCCCCAGCATTTT.

The rearrangement uses TRBV11-3 and TRBJ2-1, with TRBD2 matching 11 bases. J was trimmed by 6 bases and V by 0 bases; bases with no gene match: 4. CDR1 is SGHNT, CDR2 YENEEA, per germline. There are 16 residues in the CDR3. CDR3 amino acids: CASSLDWLAGGNEQFF. The DNA of the CDR3 is TGTGCCAGCAGCTTAGATTGGCTAGCGGGGGGCAATGAGCAGTTCTTC.

This clone has a handful of counts. The V and J genes are TRBV12-3 or TRBV12-4 and TRBJ1-1; D gene ambiguous. V shed 11 bases and J shed 1 base, with 14 bases lying between them. The CDR3 loop spans 13 amino acids. CDR3 DNA: TGTGCCTCTCAGAAGGTTGAGAACACTGAAGCTTTCTTT. Residues: CASQKVENTEAFF.

This rearrangement joins TRBV29-1 to TRBJ2-1, with D possibly matching TRBD2 (6 bases). CDR1 and CDR2 (germline): SQVTM, ANQGSEA. There are 13 residues in the CDR3. Trimming took 4 bases from V and 1 from J, leaving 8 bases between them. In DNA, the CDR3 is TGCAGCGTTGTGGCGGGGTCCTACAATGAGCAGTTCTTC. Translation gives CSVVAGSYNEQFF.

The V and J genes are TRBV11-3 and TRBJ2-2; 12 nucleotides align to TRBD2. The germline CDR1 and CDR2 sequences are SGHNT and YENEEA. The CDR3 extends over 17 amino acids. Trimming removed 5 bases from V and 7 bases from J; junction bases left unmatched: 11. The CDR3 DNA is TGTGCCAGCAGCCCCGGGAGACTAGCGGGAGATGACGGGGAGCTGTTTTTT. Its protein is CASSPGRLAGDDGELFF.

J is TRBJ1-1 and V is TRBV6-1, with a possible D match to TRBD1 (6 bases). The V end lost 1 base, the J end lost 5 bases, and 14 bases lay between the germline ends. The CDR3 is 15 residues long. Germline CDR1 and CDR2: MNHNS and SASEGT. CDR3 coding DNA: TGTGCCAGCAGTGAAGGGTACAGGGAGGGGACTGAAGCTTTCTTT. It translates to CASSEGYREGTEAFF.

The genes are TRBV7-9 and TRBJ2-3; tentatively, D is TRBD1 (6 bases). CDR1 SEHNR and CDR2 FQNEAQ come from the germline V gene (reference sequence). V was trimmed by 5 bases and J by 4 bases, leaving 7 bases between them. The CDR3 contains 12 residues. The CDR3 loop reads CASSPGADTQYF. The CDR3 DNA reads as TGTGCCAGCAGCCCAGGGGCAGATACGCAGTATTTT.

CDR3 nucleotides: TGTGCCAGCAGTAGAGGGTATGACTCACCCCTCCACTTT. Translation: CASSRGYDSPLHF. The J gene is TRBJ1-6, the V gene TRBV27; no clear D gene. Germline V gene sequence: CDR1 MNHEY, CDR2 SMNVEV (reference sequence). Trimming shortened V by 5 bases and J by 10 bases, and 12 bases separated the two germline ends. The CDR3 contains 13 residues.

J is TRBJ2-1 and V is TRBV5-1; D is ambiguous. CDR1 is SGHRS, CDR2 YFSETQ, per germline. The CDR3 loop spans 15 amino acids. Trimming left V 2 bases short and J 4 bases short, with 13 bases between. In DNA, the CDR3 is TGCGCCAGCAGCTTTCCAAACGCAGAGTACAATGAGCAGTTCTTC. This gives the protein CASSFPNAEYNEQFF. Full variable domain (outside the CDR3, taken from reference TRBV5-1 and TRBJ2-1): KAGVTQTPRYLIKTRGQQVTLSCSPISGHRSVSWYQQTPGQGLQFLFEYFSETQRNKGNFPGRFSGRQFSNSRSEMNVSTLELGDSALYLCASSFPNAEYNEQFFGPGTRLTVL.

The chain carries TRBV27 and TRBJ1-6; no reliable D call. This CDR3 comprises 14 residues. The ends were cut back, 3 bases at V and 9 bases at J, with 12 bases in the middle. CDR1 and CDR2 (germline): MNHEY, SMNVEV (reference sequence). In DNA form, the CDR3 reads TGTGCCAGCAGTTTTGCCGGGGAGGGTTCACCCCTCCACTTT. Translated, it gives CASSFAGEGSPLHF.

V is TRBV11-1 and J is TRBJ2-4; unclear D gene. This CDR3 region has 14 residues. V lost 1 base and J 2 bases, leaving 6 bases between the germline ends. The germline V gene encodes CDR1 SGHAT and CDR2 FQDESV (reference sequence). CDR3 region: CASSLDRTKNIQYF. For the CDR3, the DNA is TGTGCCAGCAGCTTAGACAGAACCAAAAACATTCAGTACTTC.

The rearrangement joins TRBV9 to TRBJ1-2; D uncertain. Trimming took off 0 bases at V and 5 bases at J, with 8 bases between the two ends. This CDR3 has 13 residues. Germline V gene sequence: CDR1 SGDLS, CDR2 YYNGEE. The CDR3: CASSVAGRYGYTF. The CDR3 bases are TGTGCCAGCAGCGTAGCCGGTAGATATGGCTACACCTTC.

This clone has just one count. The genes are TRBV5-1 and TRBJ2-3, with 13 bases that match TRBD2. Germline V lookup: CDR1 SGHRS, CDR2 YFSETQ. Trimming removed 4 bases from V and 14 bases from J; junction bases left unmatched: 13. This CDR3 region has 15 residues. Here the CDR3 DNA reads TGCGCCAGCAGCCCAGCGAGGACTAGCGGGAGTATTGCGTATTTT. Its translation: CASSPARTSGSIAYF.

The V call is TRBV6-5, the J call TRBJ2-5; D remains ambiguous. V was pared by 6 bases and J by 2 bases, with 10 bases between. The CDR3 spans 13 residues. CDR1 and CDR2 (germline): MNHEY, SVGAGI. The CDR3 sequence: CASSLAVQETQYF. CDR3 in DNA: TGTGCCAGCAGCCTTGCGGTTCAAGAGACCCAGTACTTC.

The gene calls are TRBV2 and TRBJ2-7, with 9 nucleotides matching TRBD1. Germline V gene sequence: CDR1 SNHLY, CDR2 FYNNEI. V lost 6 bases to trimming and J lost 3 bases; unmatched junction nucleotides: 6. This CDR3 comprises 14 residues. CDR3 region: CASRPGTGNYEQYF. CDR3 sequence (DNA): TGTGCCAGCAGGCCCGGGACAGGGAACTACGAGCAGTACTTC.

This chain links TRBV4-1 with TRBJ2-5; the D gene could be TRBD1 or TRBD2 (6 bases each). The CDR3 is made up of 17 amino acids. The V gene's germline CDR1 is MGHRA and CDR2 YSYEKL. Trimming left V 3 bases short and J 3 bases short, with 20 bases between. CDR3 sequence (DNA): TGCGCCAGCAGCCATGGAGGGGGTGGGGACTTCAAAGAGACCCAGTACTTC. This sequence encodes CASSHGGGGDFKETQYF.

This chain connects TRBV7-9 to TRBJ2-1; no clear D. Germline V gene sequence: CDR1 SEHNR, CDR2 FQNEAQ (reference sequence). The V end lost 5 bases, the J end lost 8 bases, and 10 bases lay between the germline ends. The CDR3 has 12 residues. CDR3 loop: CASSMSRYEQFF. The CDR3 DNA follows: TGTGCCAGCAGCATGAGCCGGTATGAGCAGTTCTTC.

This clone has only one observation. The gene calls are TRBV3-1 (or the pseudogene TRBV3-2) and TRBJ2-5; tentative D call: TRBD1 (5 bases). Germline-derived CDR1 and CDR2 are LGHDT and YNNKEL (reference sequence). The CDR3 contains 14 residues. Trimming pared 4 bases from V and 1 base from J, leaving 10 bases between. The CDR3 coding sequence is TGTGCCAGCAGCCCCAGGGCTGTCCAAGAGACCCAGTACTTC. Amino acid sequence: CASSPRAVQETQYF.

The chain carries TRBV11-2 and TRBJ1-4, with D maybe TRBD1 (6 bases). Germline lookup yields CDR1 SGHAT and CDR2 FQNNGV. The V and J ends lost 5 bases and 8 bases respectively, with 15 bases between them. CDR3 size: 14 residues. CDR3 in amino acids: CASSVYRAGEKLFF. The CDR3, as DNA: TGTGCCAGCAGCGTCTACAGGGCGGGCGAAAAACTGTTTTTT.

The chain recombines TRBV14 with TRBJ1-2; 8 bases are a match to TRBD1. V lost 4 bases to trimming and J lost 5 bases; unmatched junction nucleotides: 6. Germline assignment: CDR1 SGHDN and CDR2 FVKESK. This CDR3 spans 14 amino acids. The CDR3 region is CASSRDRGNYGYTF. The CDR3 DNA reads TGTGCCAGCAGCCGCGACAGGGGCAATTATGGCTACACCTTC. The full variable domain, rest sourced from reference TRBV14 and TRBJ1-2, is EAGVTQFPSHSVIEKGQTVTLRCDPISGHDNLYWYRRVMGKEIKFLLHFVKESKQDESGMPNNRFLAERTGGTYSTLKVQPAELEDSGVYFCASSRDRGNYGYTFGSGTRLTVV.

The CDR3, as DNA: TGTGCCAGCAGTCAGGGGAGACCACGACTTAGCTCCTACAATGAGCAGTTCTTC. It translates to CASSQGRPRLSSYNEQFF. The genes are TRBV7-9 and TRBJ2-1; maybe TRBD1 (6 bases). Germline V CDR1 and CDR2: SEHNR, FQNEAQ (reference sequence). The CDR3 runs 18 residues. V was trimmed by 6 bases and J by 0 bases, leaving 21 bases between them.